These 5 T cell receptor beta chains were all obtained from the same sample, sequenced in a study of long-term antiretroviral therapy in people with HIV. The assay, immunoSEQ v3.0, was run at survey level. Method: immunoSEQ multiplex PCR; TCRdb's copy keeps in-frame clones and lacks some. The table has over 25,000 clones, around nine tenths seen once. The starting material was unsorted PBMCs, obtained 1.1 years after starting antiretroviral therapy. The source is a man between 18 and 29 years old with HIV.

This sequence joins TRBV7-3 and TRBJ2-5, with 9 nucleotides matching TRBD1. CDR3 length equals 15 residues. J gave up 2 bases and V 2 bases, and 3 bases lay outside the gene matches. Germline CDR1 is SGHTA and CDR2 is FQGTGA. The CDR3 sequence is CASSLGDRDQETQYF. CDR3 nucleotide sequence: TGTGCCAGCAGCTTAGGGGACAGGGATCAAGAGACCCAGTACTTC. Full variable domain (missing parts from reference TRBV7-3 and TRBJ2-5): GAGVSQTPSNKVTEKGKYVELRCDPISGHTALYWYRQSLGQGPEFLIYFQGTGAADDSGLPNDRFFAVRPEGSVSTLKIQRTERGDSAVYLCASSLGDRDQETQYFGPGTRLLVL.

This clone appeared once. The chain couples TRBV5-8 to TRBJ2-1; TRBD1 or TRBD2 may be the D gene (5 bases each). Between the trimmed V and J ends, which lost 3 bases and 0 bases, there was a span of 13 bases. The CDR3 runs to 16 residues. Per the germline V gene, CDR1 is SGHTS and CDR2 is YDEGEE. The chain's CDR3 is CASSSRDGGSYNEQFF. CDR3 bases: TGTGCCAGCAGCTCCCGGGACGGTGGCTCCTACAATGAGCAGTTCTTC.

CDR3: CASSVPSGRGSTDTQYF. The CDR3 DNA sequence: TGTGCCAGCAGCGTACCTAGCGGGAGGGGAAGCACAGATACGCAGTATTTT. The chain uses TRBV7-8 and TRBJ2-3; 12 bases are shared with TRBD2. J was trimmed by 0 bases and V by 5 bases; bases with no gene match: 6. Germline V gene sequence: CDR1 SGHVS, CDR2 FQNEAQ. The CDR3 is 17 residues long.

As DNA, the CDR3 is TGTGCCAGTAGTATATACGCGGCGACCTCCTACAATGAGCAGTTCTTC. As protein: CASSIYAATSYNEQFF. The chain uses TRBV19 and TRBJ2-1; no clear D. In germline, CDR1 is LNHDA, CDR2 SQIVND (reference sequence). Deletions cut 2 bases from V and 0 bases from J, with 11 bases between. The length of the CDR3 is 16 residues.

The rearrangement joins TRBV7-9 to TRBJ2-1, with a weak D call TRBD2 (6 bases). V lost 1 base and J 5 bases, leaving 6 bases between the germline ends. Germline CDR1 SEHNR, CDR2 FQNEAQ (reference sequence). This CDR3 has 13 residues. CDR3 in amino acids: CASSLGRDNEQFF. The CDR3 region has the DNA TGTGCCAGCAGCTTAGGGAGGGACAATGAGCAGTTCTTC.